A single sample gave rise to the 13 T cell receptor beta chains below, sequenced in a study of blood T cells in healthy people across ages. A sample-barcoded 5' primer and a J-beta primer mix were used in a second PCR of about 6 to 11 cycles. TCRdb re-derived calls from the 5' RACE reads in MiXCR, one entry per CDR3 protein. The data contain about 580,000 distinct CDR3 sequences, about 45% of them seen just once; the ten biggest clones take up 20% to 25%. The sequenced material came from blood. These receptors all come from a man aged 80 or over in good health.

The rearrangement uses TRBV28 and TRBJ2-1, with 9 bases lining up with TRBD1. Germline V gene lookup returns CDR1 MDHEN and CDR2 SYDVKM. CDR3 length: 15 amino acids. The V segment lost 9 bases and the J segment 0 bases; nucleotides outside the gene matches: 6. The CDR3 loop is CASHGTGSSYNEQFF. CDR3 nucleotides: TGTGCCAGTCATGGGACAGGGAGCTCCTACAATGAGCAGTTCTTC.

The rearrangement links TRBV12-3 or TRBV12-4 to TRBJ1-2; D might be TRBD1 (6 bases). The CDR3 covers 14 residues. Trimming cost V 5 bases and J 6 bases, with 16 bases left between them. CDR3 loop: CASSGSSGVHGYTF. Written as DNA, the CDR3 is TGTGCCAGCAGTGGGAGCTCAGGGGTTCATGGCTACACCTTC.

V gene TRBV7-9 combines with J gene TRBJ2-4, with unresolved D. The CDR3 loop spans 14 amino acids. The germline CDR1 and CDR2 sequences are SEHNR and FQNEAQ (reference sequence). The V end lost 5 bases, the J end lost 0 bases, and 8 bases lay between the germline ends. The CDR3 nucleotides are TGTGCCAGCAGCCCGGAGATAGCCAAAAACATTCAGTACTTC. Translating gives CASSPEIAKNIQYF.

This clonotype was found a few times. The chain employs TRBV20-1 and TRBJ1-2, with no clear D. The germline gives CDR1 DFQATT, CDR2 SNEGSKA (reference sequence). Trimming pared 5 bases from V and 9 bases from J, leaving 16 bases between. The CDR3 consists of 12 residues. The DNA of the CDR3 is TGCAGTGCTCTCCACCAGGTGGGAAGCTACACCTTC. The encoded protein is CSALHQVGSYTF.

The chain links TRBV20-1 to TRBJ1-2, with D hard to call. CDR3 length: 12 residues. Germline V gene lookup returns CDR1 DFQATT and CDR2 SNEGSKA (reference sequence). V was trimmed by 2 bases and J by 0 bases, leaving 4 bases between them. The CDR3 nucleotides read TGCAGTGCTAGACAGACTAACTATGGCTACACCTTC. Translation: CSARQTNYGYTF.

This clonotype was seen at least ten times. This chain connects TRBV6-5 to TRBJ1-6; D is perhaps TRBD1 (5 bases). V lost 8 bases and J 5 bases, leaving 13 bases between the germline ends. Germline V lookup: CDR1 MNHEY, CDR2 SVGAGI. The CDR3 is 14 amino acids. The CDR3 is CASFGAGDNSPLHF. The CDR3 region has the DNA TGTGCCAGCTTCGGGGCTGGGGATAATTCACCCCTCCACTTT.

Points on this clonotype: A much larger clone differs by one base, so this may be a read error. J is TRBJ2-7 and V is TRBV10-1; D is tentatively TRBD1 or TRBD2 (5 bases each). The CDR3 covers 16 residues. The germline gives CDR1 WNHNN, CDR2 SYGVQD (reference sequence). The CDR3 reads CASSESVGRMIGERYF. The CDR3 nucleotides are TGCGCCAGCAGTGAATCCGTGGGACGGATGATCGGCGAGCGGTACTTC.

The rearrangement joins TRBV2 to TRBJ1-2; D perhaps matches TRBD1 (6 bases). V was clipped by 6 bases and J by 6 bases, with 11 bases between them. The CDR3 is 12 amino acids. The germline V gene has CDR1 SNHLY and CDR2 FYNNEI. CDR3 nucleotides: TGTGCCAGCAGCCTCCGGGACAATGGCTACACCTTC. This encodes CASSLRDNGYTF. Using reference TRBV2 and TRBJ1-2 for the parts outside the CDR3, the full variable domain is EPEVTQTPSHQVTQMGQEVILRCVPISNHLYFYWYRQILGQKVEFLVSFYNNEISEKSEIFDDQFSVERPDGSNFTLKIRSTKLEDSAMYFCASSLRDNGYTFGSGTRLTVV.

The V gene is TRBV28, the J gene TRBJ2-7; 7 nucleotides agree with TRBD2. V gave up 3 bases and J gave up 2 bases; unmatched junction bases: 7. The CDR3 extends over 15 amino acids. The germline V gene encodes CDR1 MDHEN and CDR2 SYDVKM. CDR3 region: CASSFAAGVTYEQYF. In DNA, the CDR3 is TGTGCCAGCAGTTTCGCGGCGGGGGTAACCTACGAGCAGTACTTC.

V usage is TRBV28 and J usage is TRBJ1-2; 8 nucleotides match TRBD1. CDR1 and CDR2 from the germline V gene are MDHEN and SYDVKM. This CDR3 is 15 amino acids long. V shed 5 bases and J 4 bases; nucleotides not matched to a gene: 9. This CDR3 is CASSPRQGFVYGYTF. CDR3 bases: TGTGCCAGCAGTCCCCGACAGGGGTTTGTCTATGGCTACACCTTC.

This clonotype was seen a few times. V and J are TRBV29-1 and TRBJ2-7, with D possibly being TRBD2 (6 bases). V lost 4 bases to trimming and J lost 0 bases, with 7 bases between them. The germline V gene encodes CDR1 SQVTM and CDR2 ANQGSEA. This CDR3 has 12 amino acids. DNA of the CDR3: TGCAGCGTTGGCGGGAACTCCTACGAGCAGTACTTC. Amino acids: CSVGGNSYEQYF.

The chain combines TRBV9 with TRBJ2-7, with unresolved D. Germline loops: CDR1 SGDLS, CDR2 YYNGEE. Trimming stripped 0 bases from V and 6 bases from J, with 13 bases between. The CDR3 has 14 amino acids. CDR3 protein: CASSVGTSSGEQYF. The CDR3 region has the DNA TGTGCCAGCAGCGTAGGTACCTCCTCCGGCGAGCAGTACTTC.

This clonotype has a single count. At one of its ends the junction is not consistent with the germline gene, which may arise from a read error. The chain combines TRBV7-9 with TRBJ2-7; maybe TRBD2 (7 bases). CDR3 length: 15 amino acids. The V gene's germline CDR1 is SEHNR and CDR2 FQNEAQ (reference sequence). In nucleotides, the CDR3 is TGTGACAGCAGCTTACGGGGGGCAGGGACCTACGAGCAGTACTTC. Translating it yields CDSSLRGAGTYEQYF.